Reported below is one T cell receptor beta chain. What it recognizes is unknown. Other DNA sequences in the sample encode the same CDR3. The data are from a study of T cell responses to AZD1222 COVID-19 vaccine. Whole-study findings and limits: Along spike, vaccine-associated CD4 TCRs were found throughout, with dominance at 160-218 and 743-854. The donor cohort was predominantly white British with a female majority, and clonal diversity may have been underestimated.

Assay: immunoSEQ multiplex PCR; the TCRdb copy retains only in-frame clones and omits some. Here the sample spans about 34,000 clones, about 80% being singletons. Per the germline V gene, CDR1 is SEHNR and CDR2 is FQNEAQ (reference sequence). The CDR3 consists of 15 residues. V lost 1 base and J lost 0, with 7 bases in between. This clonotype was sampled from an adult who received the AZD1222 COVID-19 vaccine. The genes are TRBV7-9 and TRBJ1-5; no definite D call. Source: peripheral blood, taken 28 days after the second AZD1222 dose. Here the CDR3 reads CASSLGGYSNQPQHF. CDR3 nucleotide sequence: TGTGCCAGCAGCTTAGGGGGATATAGCAATCAGCCCCAGCATTTT.